The source of this T cell receptor (beta chain) is a study of shared clonotypes between healthy human individuals. This clone was seen once. CDR3 size: 18 residues. In germline, CDR1 is SGHVS, CDR2 FQNEAQ. Trimming removed 5 bases from V and 6 bases from J, with 25 bases in between. Here immunoSEQ multiplex PCR was the method, and the copy in TCRdb shows in-frame clones only, minus some. The profile covers some 500,000 clones, with around 80% appearing a single time and approximately 12% taken by the ten largest. The genes are TRBV7-8 and TRBJ1-4; D is undetermined. Sequenced material: PBMCs. The origin of this receptor is a middle-aged woman in good health. Some clones in this sample may be carry-over from other donors' samples. The CDR3 protein is CASSPRRPPPLLYEKLFF. The CDR3 DNA is TGTGCCAGCAGCCCTCGGAGACCCCCTCCACTACTTTATGAAAAACTGTTTTTT.